This TCR beta chain was recorded in a study of shared clonotypes between healthy human individuals. Germline CDR1 reads SEHNR; CDR2 reads FQNEAQ (reference sequence). V gave up 0 bases and J gave up 4 bases; unmatched junction bases: 7. The CDR3 has 17 amino acids. The donors were adults (healthy and HIV-negative) with no recent acute infections or vaccinations. This clone was seen a handful of times. Its matching antigen is unknown. General observations from the study: Only blood was sampled, and tissue TCR repertoires likely differ from blood ones. Compared with memory subsets, naive subsets generally had larger estimated richness. Deeper or shallower sequencing was expected to change how clonotypes are shared among donors.

Generated by immunoSEQ multiplex PCR, the TCRdb table keeps only in-frame clones and is missing some. Here the sample spans nearly 1,000,000 clones, approximately 76% being singletons. The sample was memory CD4+ T cells sorted from blood. Subset of the sample: CD45RA-negative fraction. The sequence came from a man aged 18 to 29 in good health. The chain couples TRBV7-9 to TRBJ2-5, with 11 nucleotides matching TRBD2. Written as DNA, the CDR3 is TGTGCCAGCAGCTTAGCGTTAGCGGGGGGGCCGGGAGAGACCCAGTACTTC. Residues: CASSLALAGGPGETQYF.